This TCR beta chain stems from a study of blood T cell repertoires in COVID-19. Study in general: In each case, the material was cDNA or gDNA derived from T cells, B-cell-depleted T cells, or PBMCs.

The study assigned cohorts using participant-reported clinical history. Recovered Cohort 3 donors showed two negative PCRs, clearance, or symptom resolution. CDR1 WSHSY and CDR2 SAAADI come from the germline V gene. This CDR3 region has 17 residues. V shed 5 bases and J 0 bases; nucleotides not matched to a gene: 10. Per the original methods: Estimation of nucleated cell counts relied on the amplification of reference gene primers. Only in-frame clones appear in the TCRdb table, and some are missing; sequencing was by immunoSEQ multiplex PCR. V and J calls and clone size are as listed in that table; D and trimming were resolved from the DNA. The sample includes some 130,000 clones, around nine tenths of them seen just once.

Sequenced: PBMCs or T cells enriched from blood (not recorded which). The TCR sequence derives from a woman in her 50s who had recovered from COVID-19. The chain carries TRBV10-2 and TRBJ2-1; 7 positions agree with TRBD1. CDR3: CASSLTLRDSSYNEQFF. The CDR3 DNA reads TGCGCCAGCAGTCTGACCCTCAGGGACAGCTCCTACAATGAGCAGTTCTTC.